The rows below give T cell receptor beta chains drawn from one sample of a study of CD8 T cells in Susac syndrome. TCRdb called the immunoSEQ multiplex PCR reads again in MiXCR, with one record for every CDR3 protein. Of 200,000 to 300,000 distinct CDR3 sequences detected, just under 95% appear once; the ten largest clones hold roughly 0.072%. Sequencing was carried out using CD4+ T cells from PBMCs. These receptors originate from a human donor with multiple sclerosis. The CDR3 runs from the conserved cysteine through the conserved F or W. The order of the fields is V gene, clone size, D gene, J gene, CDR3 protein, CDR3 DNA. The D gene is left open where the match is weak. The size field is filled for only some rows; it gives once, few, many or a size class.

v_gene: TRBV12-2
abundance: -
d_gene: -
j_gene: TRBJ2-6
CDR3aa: CASRLPTLRGGSGSGANVLTF
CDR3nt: TGTGCAAGTCGCTTACCGACCCTTCGGGGCGGGAGCGGCTCTGGGGCCAACGTCCTGACTTTC

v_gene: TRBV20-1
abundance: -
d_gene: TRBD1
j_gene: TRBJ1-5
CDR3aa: CSASRGGQGKNQPQHF
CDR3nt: TGCAGTGCTAGCCGGGGGGGACAGGGGAAGAATCAGCCCCAGCATTTT

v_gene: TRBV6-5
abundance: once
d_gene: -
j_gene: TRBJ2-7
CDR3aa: CASRSPGGKDNEQYF
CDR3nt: TGTGCCAGCAGATCCCCTGGAGGGAAGGATAACGAGCAGTACTTC

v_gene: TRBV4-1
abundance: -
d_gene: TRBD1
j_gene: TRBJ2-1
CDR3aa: CASSQPQGVDEQFF
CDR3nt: TGCGCCAGCAGCCAACCCCAGGGGGTGGATGAGCAGTTCTTC

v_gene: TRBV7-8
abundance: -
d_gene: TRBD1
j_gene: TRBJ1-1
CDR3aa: CASSLALTGGTEAFF
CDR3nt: TGTGCCAGCAGCTTAGCACTAACAGGGGGCACTGAAGCTTTCTTT

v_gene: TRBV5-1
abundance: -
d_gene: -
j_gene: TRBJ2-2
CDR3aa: CASSFSRNTGELFF
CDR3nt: TGCGCCAGCAGCTTTTCCCGGAACACCGGGGAGCTGTTTTTT

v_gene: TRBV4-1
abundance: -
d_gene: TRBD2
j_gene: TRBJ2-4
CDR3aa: CASSQGLAGGLAKNIQYF
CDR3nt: TGCGCCAGCAGCCAAGGTCTAGCGGGGGGTTTAGCCAAAAACATTCAGTACTTC

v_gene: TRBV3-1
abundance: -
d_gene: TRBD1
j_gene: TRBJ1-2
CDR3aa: CASSHSGQGGVGYTF
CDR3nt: TGTGCCAGCAGCCATTCTGGACAGGGCGGGGTTGGCTACACCTTC

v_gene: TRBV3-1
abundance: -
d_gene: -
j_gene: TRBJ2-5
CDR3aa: CASSQDEAQYF
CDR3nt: TGTGCCAGCAGCCAAGATGAGGCCCAGTACTTC

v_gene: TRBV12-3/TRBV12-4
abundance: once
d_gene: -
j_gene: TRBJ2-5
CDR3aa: CASSFGPPKTQYF
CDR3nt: TGTGCCAGCAGTTTCGGCCCGCCGAAGACCCAGTACTTC

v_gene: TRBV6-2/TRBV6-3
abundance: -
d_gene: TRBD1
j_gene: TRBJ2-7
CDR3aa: CASSYSKGQARRVREQYF
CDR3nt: TGTGCCAGCAGTTACTCGAAGGGACAGGCACGACGAGTACGCGAGCAGTACTTC

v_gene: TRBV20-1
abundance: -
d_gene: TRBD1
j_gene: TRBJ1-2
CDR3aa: CSAPARSGTGGMRGGYTF
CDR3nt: TGCAGTGCTCCGGCCCGATCTGGGACAGGGGGAATGAGAGGGGGCTACACCTTC

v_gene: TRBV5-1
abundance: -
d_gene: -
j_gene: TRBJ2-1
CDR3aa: CASSRPGYNEQFF
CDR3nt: TGCGCCAGCAGCCGTCCGGGGTACAATGAGCAGTTCTTC

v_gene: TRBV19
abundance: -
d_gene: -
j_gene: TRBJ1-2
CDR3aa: CASSPREGGYTF
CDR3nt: TGTGCCAGTAGTCCCCGGGAGGGCGGCTACACCTTC

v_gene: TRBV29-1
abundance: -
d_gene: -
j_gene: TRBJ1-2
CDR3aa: CSGGEGMRHGYTF
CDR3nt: TGCAGCGGGGGGGAGGGTATGCGACATGGCTACACCTTC

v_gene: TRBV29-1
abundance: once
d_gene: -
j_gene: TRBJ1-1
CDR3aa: CSVEKSPGTEAFF
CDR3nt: TGCAGCGTTGAAAAATCGCCGGGGACTGAAGCTTTCTTT

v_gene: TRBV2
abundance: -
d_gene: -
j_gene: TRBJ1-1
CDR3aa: CASTSEAGNTEAFF
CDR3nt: -

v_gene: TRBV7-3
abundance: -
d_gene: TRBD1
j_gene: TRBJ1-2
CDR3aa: CASSLKRTGGGYGYTF
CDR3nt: TGTGCCAGCAGCCTAAAACGGACAGGGGGTGGCTATGGCTACACCTTC

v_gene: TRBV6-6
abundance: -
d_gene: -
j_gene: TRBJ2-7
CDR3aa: CASRTHAGARSYEQYF
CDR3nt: TGTGCCAGCAGGACCCACGCGGGGGCAAGAAGCTACGAGCAGTACTTC

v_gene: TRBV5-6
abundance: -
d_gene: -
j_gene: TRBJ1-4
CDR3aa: CASSLGVRSPDKREKLFF
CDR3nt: TGTGCCAGCAGCTTGGGGGTCAGGTCACCCGACAAGCGGGAAAAACTGTTTTTT

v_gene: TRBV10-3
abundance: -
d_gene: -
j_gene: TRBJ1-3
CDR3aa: CAIGMRQGSRNTIYF
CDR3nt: TGTGCCATCGGGATGCGGCAGGGCAGCAGAAACACCATATATTTT

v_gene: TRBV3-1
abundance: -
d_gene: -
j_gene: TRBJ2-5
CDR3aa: CASRPSYQETQYF
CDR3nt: TGTGCCAGCAGGCCATCATACCAAGAGACCCAGTACTTC

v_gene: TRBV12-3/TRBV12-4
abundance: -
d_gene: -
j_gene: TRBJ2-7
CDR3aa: CASSRARQGFYEQYF
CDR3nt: TGTGCCAGCAGCCGCGCCCGGCAGGGATTCTACGAGCAGTACTTC

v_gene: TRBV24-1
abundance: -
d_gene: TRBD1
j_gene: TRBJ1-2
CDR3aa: CATSGTGNYGYTF
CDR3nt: TGTGCCACCAGTGGGACAGGGAACTATGGCTACACCTTC

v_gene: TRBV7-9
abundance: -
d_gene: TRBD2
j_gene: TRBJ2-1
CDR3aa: CASSLALAGVSRNEQFF
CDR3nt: TGTGCCAGCAGCTTAGCCCTAGCGGGAGTGTCGAGGAATGAGCAGTTCTTC

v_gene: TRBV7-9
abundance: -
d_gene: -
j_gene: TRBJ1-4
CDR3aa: CASSLEGGKLFF
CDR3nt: TGTGCCAGCAGCTTGGAAGGTGGAAAACTGTTTTTT

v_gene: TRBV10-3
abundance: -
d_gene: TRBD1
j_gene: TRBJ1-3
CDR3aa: CAISVDRAGNTIYF
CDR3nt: TGTGCCATCAGTGTCGACAGGGCTGGAAACACCATATATTTT

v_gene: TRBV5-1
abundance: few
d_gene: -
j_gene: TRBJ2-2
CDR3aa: CASSMDPNTGELFF
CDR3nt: TGCGCCAGCAGCATGGACCCAAACACCGGGGAGCTGTTTTTT

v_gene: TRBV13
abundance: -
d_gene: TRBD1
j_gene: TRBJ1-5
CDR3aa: CASSLGQGMRGNQPQHF
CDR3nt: TGTGCCAGCAGCTTAGGACAGGGGATGAGGGGCAATCAGCCCCAGCATTTT

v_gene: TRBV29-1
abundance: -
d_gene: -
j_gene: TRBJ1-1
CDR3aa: CSVVGRLRTEAFF
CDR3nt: TGCAGCGTTGTGGGCAGGTTAAGGACTGAAGCTTTCTTT

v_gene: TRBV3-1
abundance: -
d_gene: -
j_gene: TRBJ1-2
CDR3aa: CASRGTVWGYTF
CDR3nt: TGTGCCAGCAGGGGGACGGTGTGGGGCTACACCTTC

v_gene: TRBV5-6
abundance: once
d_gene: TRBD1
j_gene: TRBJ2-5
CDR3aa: CASSSGTGSQETQYF
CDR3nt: TGTGCCAGCAGCTCCGGGACAGGGAGCCAAGAGACCCAGTACTTC

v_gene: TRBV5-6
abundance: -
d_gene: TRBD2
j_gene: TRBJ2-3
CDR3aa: CASSQGLAGATDTQYF
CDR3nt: TGTGCCAGCAGCCAGGGACTAGCGGGAGCGACAGATACGCAGTATTTT

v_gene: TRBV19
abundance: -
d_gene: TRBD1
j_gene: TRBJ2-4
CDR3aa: CASSRDSQNIQYF
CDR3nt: TGTGCCAGTAGCCGGGACAGCCAAAACATTCAGTACTTC

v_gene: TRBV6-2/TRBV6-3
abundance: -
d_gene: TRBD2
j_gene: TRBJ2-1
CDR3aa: CASRSLSGGLYNEQFF
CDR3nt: TGTGCCAGCAGGTCTCTTAGCGGGGGCCTATACAATGAGCAGTTCTTC

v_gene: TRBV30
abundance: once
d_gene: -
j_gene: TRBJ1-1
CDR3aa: CAWSGEVTNTEAFF
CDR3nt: TGTGCCTGGAGTGGAGAGGTAACGAACACTGAAGCTTTCTTT

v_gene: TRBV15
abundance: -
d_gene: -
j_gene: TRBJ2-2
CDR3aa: CATSRLGGELFF
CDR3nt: TGTGCCACCAGCAGGCTCGGCGGGGAGCTGTTTTTT